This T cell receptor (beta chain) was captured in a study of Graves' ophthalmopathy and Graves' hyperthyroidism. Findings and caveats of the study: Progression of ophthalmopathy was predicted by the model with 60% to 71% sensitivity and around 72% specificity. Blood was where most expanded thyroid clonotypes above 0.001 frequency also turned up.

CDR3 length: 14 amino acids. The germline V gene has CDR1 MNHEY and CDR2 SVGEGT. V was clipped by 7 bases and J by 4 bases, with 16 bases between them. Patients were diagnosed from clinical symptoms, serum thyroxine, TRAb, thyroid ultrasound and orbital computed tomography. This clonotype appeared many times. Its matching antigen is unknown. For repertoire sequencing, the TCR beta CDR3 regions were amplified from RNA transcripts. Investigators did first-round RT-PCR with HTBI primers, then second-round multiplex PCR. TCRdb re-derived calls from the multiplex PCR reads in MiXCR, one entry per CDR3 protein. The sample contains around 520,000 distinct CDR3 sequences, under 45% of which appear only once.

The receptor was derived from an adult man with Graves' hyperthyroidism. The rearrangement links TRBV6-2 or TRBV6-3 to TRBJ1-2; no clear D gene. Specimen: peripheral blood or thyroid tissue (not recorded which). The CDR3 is CASTNGHTFYGYTF. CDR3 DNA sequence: TGTGCCAGCACCAACGGCCACACGTTCTATGGCTACACCTTC.